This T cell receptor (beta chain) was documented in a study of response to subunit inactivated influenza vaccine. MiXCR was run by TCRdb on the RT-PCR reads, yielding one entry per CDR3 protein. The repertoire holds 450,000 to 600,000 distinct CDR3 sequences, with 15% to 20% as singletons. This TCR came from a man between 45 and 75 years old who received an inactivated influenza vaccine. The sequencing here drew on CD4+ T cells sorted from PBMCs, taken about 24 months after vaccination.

The CDR3 spells CSANRRQGTEAFF. The CDR3 nucleotides read TGCAGTGCTAACCGTAGACAGGGCACTGAAGCTTTCTTT. The chain combines TRBV20-1 with TRBJ1-1; 7 nucleotides match TRBD1. V was clipped by 4 bases and J by 4 bases; unmatched bases: 6. Germline assignment: CDR1 DFQATT and CDR2 SNEGSKA (reference sequence). There are 13 residues in the CDR3.